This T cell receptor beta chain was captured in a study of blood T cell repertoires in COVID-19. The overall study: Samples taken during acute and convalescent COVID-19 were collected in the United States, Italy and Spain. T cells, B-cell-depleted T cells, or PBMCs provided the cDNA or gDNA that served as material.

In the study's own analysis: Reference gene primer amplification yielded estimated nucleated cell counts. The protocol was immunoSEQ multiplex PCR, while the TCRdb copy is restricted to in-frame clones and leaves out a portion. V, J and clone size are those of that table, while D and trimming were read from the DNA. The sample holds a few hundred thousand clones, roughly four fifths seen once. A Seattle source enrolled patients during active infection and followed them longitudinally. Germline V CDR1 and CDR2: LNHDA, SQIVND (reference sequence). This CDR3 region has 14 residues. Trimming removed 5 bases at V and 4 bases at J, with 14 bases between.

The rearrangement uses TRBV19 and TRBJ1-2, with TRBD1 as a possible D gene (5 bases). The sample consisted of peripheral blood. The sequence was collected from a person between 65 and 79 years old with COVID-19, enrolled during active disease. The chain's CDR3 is CASSAAGDFYGYTF. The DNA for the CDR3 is TGTGCCAGTAGTGCCGCCGGGGACTTCTATGGCTACACCTTC.